Following are 9 T cell receptor beta chains from one sample sequenced in a study of cytomegalovirus exposure and HLA in healthy donors. In the PCR, 60 Vbeta and 13 Jbeta primers were used. Profiling relied on immunoSEQ multiplex PCR, and the TCRdb table lists in-frame clones only, not all of them. The sample carries 150,000 to 200,000 clones, about three quarters recorded once. The sequenced sample was PBMCs. Source of these receptors: a man between 18 and 29 years old in good health and CMV-seropositive.

This chain links TRBV6-6 with TRBJ1-5; D gene uncertain. Trimming stripped 7 bases from V and 0 bases from J, with 10 bases between. The germline gives CDR1 MNHNY, CDR2 SVGAGI (reference sequence). The CDR3 consists of 14 residues. The CDR3: CASTSRGSNQPQHF. The CDR3 nucleotides read TGTGCCAGCACGTCGAGAGGTAGCAATCAGCCCCAGCATTTT.

This sequence joins TRBV7-6 and TRBJ1-2; 7 bases are a match to TRBD1. The junction had 10 bases not matched to a gene; V was cut back by 5 bases and J by 4 bases. Germline V gives CDR1 SGHVS, CDR2 FNYEAQ. The length of the CDR3 is 15 residues. CDR3 nucleotide sequence: TGTGCCAGCAGCCCTAGCGAGGGGGCGCGCTATGGCTACACCTTC. Translating it yields CASSPSEGARYGYTF. The whole variable domain, remainder taken from reference TRBV7-6 and TRBJ1-2, is GAGVSQSPRYKVTKRGQDVALRCDPISGHVSLYWYRQALGQGPEFLTYFNYEAQQDKSGLPNDRFSAERPEGSISTLTIQRTEQRDSAMYRCASSPSEGARYGYTFGSGTRLTVV.

In this sample, this clone turned up a few times. J is TRBJ1-2 and V is TRBV2; D is uncertain. Germline assignment: CDR1 SNHLY and CDR2 FYNNEI. Trimming stripped 5 bases from V and 4 bases from J, with 11 bases between. This CDR3 is built from 13 residues. CDR3 DNA sequence: TGTGCCAGCAGTTCCGACACCAGCTATGGCTACACCTTC. The encoded protein is CASSSDTSYGYTF.

This sequence joins TRBV21-1 and TRBJ2-7; the D call in the table, TRBD1, was not verified against the DNA. TRBV21-1 is shown as a pseudogene. The CDR3 covers 19 residues. The CDR3 region has the DNA TGTGCCAGCAGCAAAAGTTGGGACAGCTCACAAGGGAGCTCCTACGAGCAGTACGTC. Protein: CASSKSWDSSQGSSYEQYV.

This clone occurred once. J is TRBJ1-5 and V is TRBV2, with 9 positions matching TRBD1. Germline assignment: CDR1 SNHLY and CDR2 FYNNEI. With 5 bases clipped from V and 10 bases from J, the junction kept 9 bases outside the gene matches. This CDR3 has 14 residues. The CDR3 reads CASSRDRGYGPQHF. CDR3 in DNA: TGTGCCAGCAGTCGAGACAGGGGGTACGGACCCCAGCATTTT.

The chain carries TRBV2 and TRBJ2-5; D is ambiguous. This CDR3 spans 12 amino acids. CDR1 is SNHLY and CDR2 is FYNNEI in the germline V gene. V lost 2 bases and J 5 bases, leaving 6 bases between the germline ends. The CDR3 DNA is TGTGCCAGCAGTGAACAGTGGGAGACCCAGTACTTC. It codes for CASSEQWETQYF.

The chain uses TRBV4-2 and TRBJ1-1; 7 bases agree with TRBD1. The CDR3 loop spans 14 amino acids. Germline V gene sequence: CDR1 LGHNA, CDR2 YNFKEQ. Trimming removed 1 base from V and 1 base from J; junction bases left unmatched: 0. CDR3 sequence reads: CASSQAGGNTEAFF. CDR3 nucleotide sequence: TGTGCCAGCAGCCAAGCAGGGGGGAACACTGAAGCTTTCTTT.

This clone was found a few times. In DNA form, the CDR3 reads TGTGCCAGCAGCTTGAACGGAGCAAGGGATACGCAGTATTTT. Protein: CASSLNGARDTQYF. This chain joins TRBV5-6 and TRBJ2-3; unclear D gene. CDR1 and CDR2 from the germline V gene are SGHDT and YYEEEE. V lost 1 base and J lost 6, with 12 bases in between. The CDR3 spans 14 residues.

This chain joins TRBV10-3 and TRBJ2-3, with D maybe TRBD1 (6 bases). The V end lost 6 bases, the J end lost 4 bases, and 17 bases lay between the germline ends. The germline CDR1 and CDR2 sequences are ENHRY and SYGVKD. The CDR3 runs to 15 residues. As DNA, the CDR3 is TGTGCCATCAGCAGGGACACCAAAGGCGCAGATACGCAGTATTTT. Translating it yields CAISRDTKGADTQYF.